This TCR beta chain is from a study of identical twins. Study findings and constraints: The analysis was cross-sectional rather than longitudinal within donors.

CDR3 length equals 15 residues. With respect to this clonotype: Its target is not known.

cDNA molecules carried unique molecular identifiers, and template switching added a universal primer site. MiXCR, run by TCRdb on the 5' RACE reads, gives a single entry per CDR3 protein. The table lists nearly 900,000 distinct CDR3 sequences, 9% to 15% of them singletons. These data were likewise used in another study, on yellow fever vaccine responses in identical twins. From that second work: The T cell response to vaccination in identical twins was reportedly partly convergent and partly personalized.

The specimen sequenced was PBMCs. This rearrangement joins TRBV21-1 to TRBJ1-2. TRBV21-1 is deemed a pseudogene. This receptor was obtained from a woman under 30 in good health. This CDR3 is CASSKEIGSFYGYTF. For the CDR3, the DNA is TGTGCCAGCAGCAAAGAAATAGGGTCTTTCTATGGCTACACCTTC.